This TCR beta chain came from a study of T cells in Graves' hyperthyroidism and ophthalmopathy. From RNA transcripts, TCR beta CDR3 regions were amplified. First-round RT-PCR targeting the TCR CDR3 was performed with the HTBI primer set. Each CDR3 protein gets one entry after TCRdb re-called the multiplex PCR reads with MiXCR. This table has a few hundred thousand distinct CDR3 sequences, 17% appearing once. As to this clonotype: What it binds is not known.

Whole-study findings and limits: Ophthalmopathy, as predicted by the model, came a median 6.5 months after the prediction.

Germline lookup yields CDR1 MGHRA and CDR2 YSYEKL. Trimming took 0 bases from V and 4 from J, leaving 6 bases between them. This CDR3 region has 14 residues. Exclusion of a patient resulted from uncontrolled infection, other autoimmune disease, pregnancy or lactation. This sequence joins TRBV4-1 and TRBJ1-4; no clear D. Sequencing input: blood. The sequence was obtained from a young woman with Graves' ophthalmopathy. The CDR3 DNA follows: TGCGCCAGCAGCCAAGAGGCGAATAATGAAAAACTGTTTTTT. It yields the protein CASSQEANNEKLFF.